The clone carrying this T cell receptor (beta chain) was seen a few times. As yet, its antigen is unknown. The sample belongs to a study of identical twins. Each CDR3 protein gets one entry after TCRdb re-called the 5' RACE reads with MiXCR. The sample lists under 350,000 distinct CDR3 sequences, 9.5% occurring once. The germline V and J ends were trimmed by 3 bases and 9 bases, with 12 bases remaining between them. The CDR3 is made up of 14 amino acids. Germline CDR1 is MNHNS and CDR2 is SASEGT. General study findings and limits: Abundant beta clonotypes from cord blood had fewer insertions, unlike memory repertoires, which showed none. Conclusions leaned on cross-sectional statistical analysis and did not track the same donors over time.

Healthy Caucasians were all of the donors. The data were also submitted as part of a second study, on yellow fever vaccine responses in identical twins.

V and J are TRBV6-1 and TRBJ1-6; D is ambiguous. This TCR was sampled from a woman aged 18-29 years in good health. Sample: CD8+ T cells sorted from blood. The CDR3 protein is CASSDVSWGSPLHF. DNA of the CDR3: TGTGCCAGCAGTGATGTATCCTGGGGTTCACCCCTCCACTTT.